Following are 31 T cell receptor beta chains from one sample sequenced in a study of T-cell memory formation after mild COVID-19. TCRdb independently ran MiXCR on the 5' RACE reads; one entry per CDR3 protein. The table has about 560,000 distinct CDR3 sequences, about a fifth seen once. The sample comprised PBMCs or a T cell subset sorted from them (not recorded which). All receptors derive from an adult woman who had mild COVID-19 (a few samples of this study predate the infection). Cell type and time point are not known.

V usage is TRBV7-3 and J usage is TRBJ2-3, with 12 bases aligning to TRBD2. Germline CDR1 reads SGHTA; CDR2 reads FQGTGA. With V trimmed by 5 bases and J by 4 bases, 7 bases remained unmatched. The length of the CDR3 is 16 residues. CDR3 residues: CASSGGGLAGSDTQYF. CDR3 nucleotide sequence: TGTGCCAGCAGCGGGGGAGGACTAGCGGGATCAGATACGCAGTATTTT.

This clonotype was seen a few times. The chain joins TRBV6-1 to TRBJ2-2, with D possibly TRBD1 on 5 matching bases. The germline gives CDR1 MNHNS, CDR2 SASEGT. Trimming cost V 1 base and J 0 bases, with 6 bases left between them. The CDR3 is 15 residues long. In DNA form, the CDR3 reads TGTGCCAGCAGTGAAGGACAGACGAACACCGGGGAGCTGTTTTTT. Encoded protein: CASSEGQTNTGELFF.

The J gene is TRBJ2-3, the V gene TRBV12-5, with 9 bases identical to TRBD1. Germline CDR1 reads LGHNT; CDR2 reads FRNRAP. V shed 4 bases and J 4 bases; nucleotides not matched to a gene: 3. This CDR3 is built from 14 residues. In DNA, the CDR3 is TGTGCTAGTGGTTCGCGGACAGGGGCAGATACGCAGTATTTT. Its protein product is CASGSRTGADTQYF.

This chain joins TRBV6-5 and TRBJ2-2; 9 positions match TRBD1. V lost 6 bases, J lost 5 bases, and 7 bases stayed unmatched. This CDR3 has 15 residues. Germline V lookup: CDR1 MNHEY, CDR2 SVGAGI. The chain's CDR3 is CASSTDRGNTGELFF. As DNA, the CDR3 is TGTGCCAGCAGCACAGACAGGGGGAATACCGGGGAGCTGTTTTTT.

V usage is TRBV18 and J usage is TRBJ1-3; 8 nucleotides align to TRBD1. V gave up 1 base and J gave up 0 bases; unmatched junction bases: 5. Germline V lookup: CDR1 KGHSH, CDR2 LQKENI. The CDR3 contains 17 residues. This chain's CDR3 is CASSPLGQGGSGNTIYF. Written as DNA, the CDR3 is TGTGCCAGCTCACCACTCGGACAGGGCGGCTCTGGAAACACCATATATTTT. Full variable domain (outside the CDR3, taken from reference TRBV18 and TRBJ1-3): NAGVMQNPRHLVRRRGQEARLRCSPMKGHSHVYWYRQLPEEGLKFMVYLQKENIIDESGMPKERFSAEFPKEGPSILRIQQVVRGDSAAYFCASSPLGQGGSGNTIYFGEGSWLTVV.

The sample holds a few counts of this clonotype. The chain employs TRBV11-2 and TRBJ2-5, with 9 bases that match TRBD1. With 1 base clipped from V and 1 base from J, the junction kept 4 bases outside the gene matches. Germline V CDR1 and CDR2: SGHAT, FQNNGV. There are 16 residues in the CDR3. The CDR3, as DNA: TGTGCCAGCAGCTTAGTGACAGGGGGTAGCCAAGAGACCCAGTACTTC. It is translated as CASSLVTGGSQETQYF.

This clonotype occurred a few times. This rearrangement joins TRBV10-3 to TRBJ2-5, with TRBD2 matching over 13 bases. Trimming cost V 2 bases and J 5 bases; bases outside gene matches: 11. Per germline, CDR1 ENHRY and CDR2 SYGVKD. This CDR3 is built from 18 residues. The DNA for the CDR3 is TGTGCCATCAGTGAGCAGGCACTAGCGGGAGGGCCCGAGGAGACCCAGTACTTC. Protein product: CAISEQALAGGPEETQYF.

CDR3: CASSARQGYTGELFF. The CDR3 coding sequence is TGTGCCAGCAGCGCTAGACAGGGTTACACCGGGGAGCTGTTTTTT. The chain links TRBV5-5 to TRBJ2-2; 7 bases map to TRBD1. Germline assignment: CDR1 SGHKS and CDR2 YYEKEE (reference sequence). With V trimmed by 4 bases and J by 3 bases, 6 bases remained unmatched. This CDR3 is built from 15 residues.

This chain uses TRBV10-3 with TRBJ1-2, with 9 nucleotides matching TRBD1. V was clipped by 6 bases and J by 8 bases; unmatched bases: 13. Germline CDR1 reads ENHRY; CDR2 reads SYGVKD. This CDR3 has 15 residues. The CDR3 protein is CAISGQGKASGGYTF. Written as DNA, the CDR3 is TGTGCCATCAGCGGACAGGGGAAAGCGTCTGGCGGCTACACCTTC.

The rearrangement joins TRBV7-9 to TRBJ1-2, with TRBD1 matching 9 bases. CDR1 and CDR2 (germline): SEHNR, FQNEAQ (reference sequence). V lost 5 bases and J lost 2; bases outside the gene matches: 9. CDR3 size: 16 residues. The CDR3 loop is CASSTTGGPLNYGYTF. The CDR3 region has the DNA TGTGCCAGCAGCACCACAGGGGGCCCACTCAACTATGGCTACACCTTC.

The chain couples TRBV12-3 or TRBV12-4 to TRBJ1-2; 8 bases map to TRBD1. The CDR3 loop spans 13 amino acids. V lost 5 bases to trimming and J lost 8 bases; unmatched junction nucleotides: 7. CDR3 DNA sequence: TGTGCCAGCAGTCTCCAGGGGGCCTTCGGCTACACCTTC. Translating it yields CASSLQGAFGYTF.

This chain joins TRBV7-6 and TRBJ2-5; D might be TRBD1 or TRBD2, each matching 5 bases. The CDR3 totals 14 residues. V was trimmed by 1 base and J by 5 bases, leaving 11 bases between them. The germline CDR1 and CDR2 sequences are SGHVS and FNYEAQ. The CDR3 region is CASSLGFREETQYF. DNA for the CDR3: TGTGCCAGCAGCTTAGGTTTCAGGGAGGAGACCCAGTACTTC.

This clonotype was seen only a few times. This chain joins TRBV7-9 and TRBJ1-1; 7 bases are shared with TRBD1. Germline lookup yields CDR1 SEHNR and CDR2 FQNEAQ (reference sequence). CDR3 length equals 15 residues. With V trimmed by 5 bases and J by 0 bases, 6 bases remained unmatched. Written as DNA, the CDR3 is TGTGCCAGCAGCGGAAGGGACAGAATGAACACTGAAGCTTTCTTT. It yields the protein CASSGRDRMNTEAFF.

This clonotype was recorded many times. As DNA, the CDR3 is TGTGCCAGCAGCGCTTGGGGGCTGCGTACTGAAGCTTTCTTT. Translation gives CASSAWGLRTEAFF. This sequence joins TRBV7-9 and TRBJ1-1, with a weak D call TRBD1 (6 bases). The germline CDR1 and CDR2 sequences are SEHNR and FQNEAQ (reference sequence). This CDR3 is built from 14 residues. V lost 5 bases and J 5 bases, leaving 15 bases between the germline ends.

This clonotype has just a few counts. This chain connects TRBV27 to TRBJ1-4, with D hard to call. This CDR3 spans 14 amino acids. Trimming stripped 5 bases from V and 7 bases from J, with 14 bases between. CDR1 is MNHEY and CDR2 is SMNVEV in the germline V gene (reference sequence). The CDR3 DNA sequence: TGTGCCAGCAGTCTGGACCCAGGTGGTGAAAAACTGTTTTTT. Translated, it gives CASSLDPGGEKLFF.

This chain links TRBV30 with TRBJ1-1; no firm D call. V shed 3 bases and J shed 5 bases, with 13 bases lying between them. Germline CDR1 reads GTSNPN; CDR2 reads SVGIG (reference sequence). The CDR3 consists of 13 residues. The CDR3: CAWSEWGGTEAFF. The CDR3 DNA reads as TGTGCCTGGAGCGAATGGGGAGGAACTGAAGCTTTCTTT.

This clonotype was detected only a few times. This sequence joins TRBV19 and TRBJ2-1; TRBD2 agrees at 7 bases. The germline V gene encodes CDR1 LNHDA and CDR2 SQIVND (reference sequence). The CDR3 consists of 15 residues. V dropped 6 bases and J dropped 8; count of bases not matched to a gene: 13. CDR3 DNA sequence: TGTGCCAGTAGATTAGGCGGGAGTTACCCGGATGAGCAGTTCTTC. It is translated as CASRLGGSYPDEQFF.

This clonotype was seen a handful of times. The rearrangement joins TRBV6-5 to TRBJ2-2, with D hard to call. Germline V gives CDR1 MNHEY, CDR2 SVGAGI. The length of the CDR3 is 15 residues. The germline V and J ends were trimmed by 6 bases and 5 bases, with 16 bases remaining between them. The chain's CDR3 is CASRMNTLVTGELFF. DNA of the CDR3: TGTGCCAGCAGAATGAACACCCTGGTGACCGGGGAGCTGTTTTTT.

This clonotype was recorded a few times. The gene calls are TRBV4-3 and TRBJ2-7, with 8 bases identical to TRBD1. The CDR3 contains 20 residues. The V gene end was trimmed by 1 base and the J gene end by 3 bases; junction bases not matched to a gene: 20. Germline V gives CDR1 LGHNA, CDR2 YSLEER. The CDR3 loop is CASSQVVGQGALSANYEQYF. In nucleotides, the CDR3 is TGCGCCAGCAGCCAAGTTGTGGGGCAGGGGGCCTTATCCGCAAACTACGAGCAGTACTTC.

The chain employs TRBV7-9 and TRBJ1-1; the match to TRBD1 covers 7 bases. The CDR3 has 15 residues. The germline CDR1 and CDR2 sequences are SEHNR and FQNEAQ (reference sequence). The V and J ends lost 5 bases and 0 bases, in that order; junction bases with no gene match: 6. The CDR3 protein is CASSITGVMNTEAFF. The CDR3 nucleotides are TGTGCCAGCAGCATAACAGGGGTCATGAACACTGAAGCTTTCTTT.

This clonotype was observed once. The rearrangement uses TRBV19 and TRBJ2-6; D is tentatively TRBD1 or TRBD2 (5 bases each). Germline V CDR1 and CDR2: LNHDA, SQIVND (reference sequence). The CDR3 has 17 residues. Trimming stripped 6 bases from V and 0 bases from J, with 15 bases between. CDR3 protein: CASRPRGVSSGANVLTF. The CDR3 region has the DNA TGTGCCAGTAGGCCCCGAGGGGTGAGCTCTGGGGCCAACGTCCTGACTTTC.

This clonotype was recorded many times. The gene calls are TRBV5-1 and TRBJ2-7; 13 bases match TRBD2. The V gene end was trimmed by 1 base and the J gene end by 2 bases; junction bases not matched to a gene: 3. Looked up from germline, CDR1 is SGHRS and CDR2 is YFSETQ. The CDR3 sequence is 16 residues long. The CDR3 nucleotides read TGCGCCAGCAGCTTGACCGGGACTAGCGGGACCTACGAGCAGTACTTC. Protein product: CASSLTGTSGTYEQYF.

This clonotype has just a few counts. This chain connects TRBV12-3 or TRBV12-4 to TRBJ2-2, with a possible D match to TRBD2 (6 bases). CDR3 length: 15 residues. Trimming took 5 bases from V and 1 from J, leaving 11 bases between them. For the CDR3, the DNA is TGTGCCAGCAGTCCCTGGGGGGAGAACACCGGGGAGCTGTTTTTT. Translating it yields CASSPWGENTGELFF.

This clonotype was detected a few times. This chain uses TRBV3-1 with TRBJ1-1; TRBD1 aligns across 10 bases. Looked up from germline, CDR1 is LGHDT and CDR2 is YNNKEL (reference sequence). This CDR3 is 17 amino acids long. Germline trimming cut 1 base from V and 5 bases from J; bases unmatched to any gene: 10. As DNA, the CDR3 is TGTGCCAGCAGCCAAGTACCCCTGGACAGGGGGGGTACTGAAGCTTTCTTT. Its protein product is CASSQVPLDRGGTEAFF.

The V gene is TRBV11-1, the J gene TRBJ2-1; 10 nucleotides match TRBD1. Trimming took 5 bases from V and 9 from J; bases not matched to a gene: 7. Germline V gene lookup returns CDR1 SGHAT and CDR2 FQDESV (reference sequence). The CDR3 covers 14 residues. The CDR3 protein is CASSPWDRGGEQFF. In DNA, the CDR3 is TGTGCCAGCAGCCCCTGGGACAGGGGTGGTGAGCAGTTCTTC. The complete variable domain, with remaining parts taken from reference TRBV11-1 and TRBJ2-1, reads EAEVAQSPRYKITEKSQAVAFWCDPISGHATLYWYRQILGQGPELLVQFQDESVVDDSQLPKDRFSAERLKGVDSTLKIQPAELGDSAMYLCASSPWDRGGEQFFGPGTRLTVL.

This clonotype showed up many times. This chain connects TRBV5-1 to TRBJ2-5; TRBD1 matches at 7 bases. With 0 bases clipped from V and 1 base from J, the junction kept 0 bases outside the gene matches. This CDR3 comprises 14 residues. The germline V gene encodes CDR1 SGHRS and CDR2 YFSETQ. In DNA form, the CDR3 reads TGCGCCAGCAGCTTGGCAGGGGGCCAAGAGACCCAGTACTTC. It encodes CASSLAGGQETQYF. The variable domain in full, with the rest retrieved from reference TRBV5-1 and TRBJ2-5, is KAGVTQTPRYLIKTRGQQVTLSCSPISGHRSVSWYQQTPGQGLQFLFEYFSETQRNKGNFPGRFSGRQFSNSRSEMNVSTLELGDSALYLCASSLAGGQETQYFGPGTRLLVL.

In its sample, this clonotype was seen a few times. J is TRBJ2-1 and V is TRBV4-1, with 8 bases that match TRBD2. After removal of 2 bases from V and 0 bases from J, the junction contained 3 bases not matched to a gene. The CDR3 sequence is 16 residues long. The germline V gene has CDR1 MGHRA and CDR2 YSYEKL. The CDR3 protein is CASSQLGLGSYNEQFF. In DNA, the CDR3 is TGCGCCAGCAGCCAACTGGGACTAGGCTCCTACAATGAGCAGTTCTTC.

The sample holds a few counts of this clonotype. This rearrangement joins TRBV19 to TRBJ2-3, with D uncertain. Germline assignment: CDR1 LNHDA and CDR2 SQIVND (reference sequence). The CDR3 is 14 amino acids. V lost 3 bases and J 2 bases, leaving 9 bases between the germline ends. For the CDR3, the DNA is TGTGCCAGTAGTATGTTTGTATCCACAGATACGCAGTATTTT. This encodes CASSMFVSTDTQYF. The variable domain in full, with the rest retrieved from reference TRBV19 and TRBJ2-3, is DGGITQSPKYLFRKEGQNVTLSCEQNLNHDAMYWYRQDPGQGLRLIYYSQIVNDFQKGDIAEGYSVSREKKESFPLTVTSAQKNPTAFYLCASSMFVSTDTQYFGPGTRLTVL.

There are a few counts of this clonotype. The V call is TRBV5-6, the J call TRBJ2-7; no firm D call. The CDR3 is made up of 14 amino acids. Germline lookup yields CDR1 SGHDT and CDR2 YYEEEE. V gave up 0 bases and J gave up 3 bases, with 10 bases separating them. The DNA of the CDR3 is TGTGCCAGCAGCTTGGAAGGCAGGTTCTACGAGCAGTACTTC. Encoded protein: CASSLEGRFYEQYF.

This clonotype was counted a few times. CDR3 nucleotide sequence: TGTGCCAGCAGCTTAGCAGGTACTAGCAATCAGCCCCAGCATTTT. The encoded protein is CASSLAGTSNQPQHF. This chain uses TRBV7-2 with TRBJ1-5; D ambiguous. This CDR3 region has 15 residues. Per the germline V gene, CDR1 is SGHTA and CDR2 is FQGNSA. Between the trimmed V and J ends, which lost 0 bases and 0 bases, there was a span of 6 bases.

The chain has TRBV3-1 and TRBJ1-2; no clear D. The germline V gene has CDR1 LGHDT and CDR2 YNNKEL (reference sequence). The CDR3 consists of 17 residues. Trimming took off 4 bases at V and 5 bases at J, with 23 bases between the two ends. CDR3 DNA sequence: TGTGCCAGCAGCCCCCATTGGGGAGGCGGAGGAGGGTATGGCTACACCTTC. Translation: CASSPHWGGGGGYGYTF.